This entry lists 17 T cell receptor beta chains sequenced from one sample in a study of cytomegalovirus exposure and HLA in healthy donors. Primers included in the PCR were 60 Vbeta and 13 Jbeta primers. The table came from immunoSEQ multiplex PCR; TCRdb's copy has only in-frame clones and leaves some out. This sample has around 140,000 clones, with 70% to 80% found just once. Material: PBMCs. The receptors here all came from a female donor in good health and CMV-seropositive.

CDR3 sequence reads: CSARVGETQYF. As DNA, the CDR3 is TGCAGCGCCAGGGTTGGGGAGACCCAGTACTTC. The V and J genes are TRBV29-1 and TRBJ2-5, with a possible D match to TRBD1 (5 bases). Germline V gene lookup returns CDR1 SQVTM and CDR2 ANQGSEA. The CDR3 is 11 amino acids. Deletions cut 7 bases from V and 5 bases from J, with 11 bases between.

V and J are TRBV6-6 and TRBJ2-3; 9 nucleotides match TRBD1. The CDR3 length is 16 residues. Germline V CDR1 and CDR2: MNHNY, SVGAGI (reference sequence). V was pared by 6 bases and J by 2 bases, with 9 bases of the junction left unmatched. The CDR3 loop is CASREPGQGTTDTQYF. The CDR3 region has the DNA TGTGCCAGCAGGGAACCGGGACAGGGAACCACAGATACGCAGTATTTT.

This chain connects TRBV7-2 to TRBJ2-3; TRBD2 matches at 12 bases. Unmatched junction bases numbered 5, after V lost 5 bases and J lost 2 bases. The CDR3 sequence is 16 residues long. Germline V CDR1 and CDR2: SGHTA, FQGNSA. CDR3 residues: CASSPGLAGTTDTQYF. In nucleotides, the CDR3 is TGTGCCAGCAGCCCCGGACTAGCGGGAACCACAGATACGCAGTATTTT. Complete variable domain (other parts from reference TRBV7-2 and TRBJ2-3): GAGVSQSPSNKVTEKGKDVELRCDPISGHTALYWYRQSLGQGLEFLIYFQGNSAPDKSGLPSDRFSAERTGGSVSTLTIQRTQQEDSAVYLCASSPGLAGTTDTQYFGPGTRLTVL.

The chain is built from TRBV19 and TRBJ2-7, with D possibly matching TRBD2 (5 bases). The CDR3 totals 15 residues. Trimming took 5 bases from V and 5 from J, leaving 19 bases between them. CDR1 is LNHDA and CDR2 is SQIVND in the germline V gene (reference sequence). The DNA for the CDR3 is TGTGCCAGTAGTCCTAGCCGTGCGTGGAGCCACGAGCAGTACTTC. Its protein product is CASSPSRAWSHEQYF.

This clone was found a few times. V is TRBV10-3 and J is TRBJ2-7; 11 positions match TRBD2. The germline V gene has CDR1 ENHRY and CDR2 SYGVKD. Germline trimming cut 4 bases from V and 3 bases from J; bases unmatched to any gene: 8. This CDR3 is 16 amino acids long. The CDR3 region is CAISASSGGSFYEQYF. In DNA, the CDR3 is TGTGCCATCAGTGCCTCTAGCGGGGGGAGTTTCTACGAGCAGTACTTC.

This chain connects TRBV5-1 to TRBJ1-1, with 9 bases fitting TRBD1. In germline, CDR1 is SGHRS, CDR2 YFSETQ. Germline trimming cut 4 bases from V and 3 bases from J; bases unmatched to any gene: 7. The CDR3 extends over 15 amino acids. The DNA of the CDR3 is TGCGCCAGCAGCCGTGGCCGGGACAGGGACACTGAAGCTTTCTTT. As protein: CASSRGRDRDTEAFF.

The chain joins TRBV11-1 to TRBJ1-1; TRBD1 might be the D (5 bases). This CDR3 is 15 amino acids long. CDR1 is SGHAT and CDR2 is FQDESV in the germline V gene (reference sequence). V lost 3 bases, J lost 0 bases, and 11 bases lay in between. The DNA for the CDR3 is TGTGCCAGCAGCTTGGAGGGACGGATGAACACTGAAGCTTTCTTT. Its translation is CASSLEGRMNTEAFF.

The chain recombines TRBV9 with TRBJ2-5; 7 bases align to TRBD2. Trimming at V came to 4 bases and at J to 0 bases, leaving 3 bases not matched to a gene. The germline gives CDR1 SGDLS, CDR2 YYNGEE. The CDR3 runs to 14 residues. CDR3 DNA: TGTGCCAGCAGCCCCGGGGGGAACCAAGAGACCCAGTACTTC. Its protein is CASSPGGNQETQYF. Supplemented by reference TRBV9 and TRBJ2-5, the full variable domain reads DSGVTQTPKHLITATGQRVTLRCSPRSGDLSVYWYQQSLDQGLQFLIQYYNGEERAKGNILERFSAQQFPDLHSELNLSSLELGDSALYFCASSPGGNQETQYFGPGTRLLVL.

The rearrangement links TRBV4-1 to TRBJ1-3; D gene unclear. Germline loops: CDR1 MGHRA, CDR2 YSYEKL. The CDR3 is 14 residues long. V was cut by 1 base and J by 4 bases, with 8 bases left in between. CDR3 loop: CASSQGPQGNTIYF. The CDR3 DNA follows: TGCGCCAGCAGCCAAGGTCCCCAGGGAAACACCATATATTTT.

The V and J genes are TRBV19 and TRBJ2-1; 9 bases are a match to TRBD2. Germline lookup yields CDR1 LNHDA and CDR2 SQIVND (reference sequence). Germline trimming cut 4 bases from V and 0 bases from J; bases unmatched to any gene: 16. The CDR3 is 20 residues long. The CDR3 DNA reads TGTGCCAGTAGTACCTCACGGAGAGCGGGAGGCTCCAGCTCCTACAATGAGCAGTTCTTC. This encodes CASSTSRRAGGSSSYNEQFF.

The V gene is TRBV12-5, the J gene TRBJ2-7, with TRBD1 identical over 8 bases. Per germline, CDR1 LGHNT and CDR2 FRNRAP. J was trimmed by 5 bases and V by 2 bases; bases with no gene match: 5. The CDR3 extends over 14 amino acids. CDR3 sequence (DNA): TGTGCTAGTGGTTTGTCGGGACAGGTCGACGAGCAGTACTTC. Its translation: CASGLSGQVDEQYF.

Concerning this clone: Its ends do not fully match the called genes, so a read error is possible. The V and J genes are TRBV7-9 and TRBJ1-5; possibly TRBD1 for D (5 bases). This CDR3 comprises 13 residues. Germline V gives CDR1 SEHNR, CDR2 FQNEAQ (reference sequence). CDR3: CSSSRVGGQPQHF. CDR3 nucleotides: TGTTCCAGCAGCCGAGTGGGGGGACAGCCCCAGCATTTT. Complete variable domain (other parts from reference TRBV7-9 and TRBJ1-5): DTGVSQNPRHKITKRGQNVTFRCDPISEHNRLYWYRQTLGQGPEFLTYFQNEAQLEKSRLLSDRFSAERPKGSFSTLEIQRTEQGDSAMYLCSSSRVGGQPQHFGDGTRLSIL.

In the case of this clone: The conserved phenylalanine or tryptophan is not found at the CDR3 terminus, so this likely reflects a read error. No DNA is shown, since the ends of the CDR3 on it are uncertain; the CDR3 is the one TCRdb lists. V gene TRBV5-8 combines with J gene TRBJ1-3; no DNA check was done on the table's D call, TRBD1. CDR1 and CDR2 from the germline V gene are SGHTS and YDEGEE. The CDR3 length is 12 residues, termini included. CDR3 loop: CASSLFSDRTFS.

This chain links TRBV10-3 with TRBJ1-2, with a tentative D call TRBD1 (5 bases). Germline CDR1 is ENHRY and CDR2 is SYGVKD. The CDR3 loop spans 14 amino acids. Trimming cost V 8 bases and J 4 bases, with 17 bases left between them. The CDR3 spells CAIARGRDSYGYTF. CDR3 bases: TGTGCCATCGCGAGGGGCAGGGACTCCTATGGCTACACCTTC.

The chain couples TRBV5-8 to TRBJ2-7; 8 nucleotides agree with TRBD1. The CDR3 sequence is 14 residues long. The V and J ends lost 3 bases and 5 bases, in that order; junction bases with no gene match: 7. CDR1 and CDR2 from the germline V gene are SGHTS and YDEGEE. The CDR3 sequence is CASSWGTGRDEQYF. In DNA, the CDR3 is TGTGCCAGCAGCTGGGGGACAGGTAGAGACGAGCAGTACTTC.

The CDR3 DNA reads TGTGCCAGCAGCCAAGCTGTCCTAGCGGGAGCCTACGAGCAGTACTTC. Translated, it gives CASSQAVLAGAYEQYF. The chain uses TRBV4-2 and TRBJ2-7, with 10 positions matching TRBD2. CDR1 is LGHNA and CDR2 is YNFKEQ in the germline V gene. The V segment lost 1 base and the J segment 2 bases; nucleotides outside the gene matches: 5. This CDR3 contains 16 residues.

The V call is TRBV7-3, the J call TRBJ1-5, with D unclear. V shed 0 bases and J shed 0 bases, with 6 bases lying between them. The CDR3 contains 15 residues. In germline, CDR1 is SGHTA, CDR2 FQGTGA. The CDR3 spells CASSLTGSSNQPQHF. In nucleotides, the CDR3 is TGTGCCAGCAGCTTAACAGGGAGTAGCAATCAGCCCCAGCATTTT.